Listed here are 21 T cell receptor beta chains from one sample, sequenced in a study of blood T cell repertoires in COVID-19. Sequencing used immunoSEQ multiplex PCR; TCRdb keeps in-frame clones, though not all of them. The sample lists 150,000 to 160,000 clones, roughly nine tenths occurring once. Sequences were obtained from peripheral blood. These receptors all come from a man aged 50 or older with acute or convalescent COVID-19.

V usage is TRBV6-5 and J usage is TRBJ1-3; 9 positions match TRBD1. The ends lost 4 bases at V and 6 bases at J; junction bases unmatched: 7. CDR1 and CDR2 from the germline V gene are MNHEY and SVGAGI. The CDR3 consists of 15 residues. CDR3 region: CASSSPGQGLNTIYF. CDR3 coding DNA: TGTGCCAGCAGTTCACCGGGACAGGGATTAAACACCATATATTTT.

Points on this clone: Other DNA sequences in this sample translate to the same CDR3. The CDR3 DNA reads TGTGCCAGCTCACTGACTAGCGGGTCCACAGATACGCAGTATTTT. It specifies CASSLTSGSTDTQYF. The chain recombines TRBV18 with TRBJ2-3; TRBD2 matches at 10 bases. The germline V gene encodes CDR1 KGHSH and CDR2 LQKENI. This CDR3 has 15 amino acids. V lost 4 bases and J lost 2; bases outside the gene matches: 3.

The V and J genes are TRBV11-3 and TRBJ2-2, with a tentative D call TRBD2 (5 bases). The germline V gene has CDR1 SGHNT and CDR2 YENEEA. The V gene lost 0 bases and the J gene lost 6 bases, with 8 bases spanning the gap. The CDR3 totals 14 residues. CDR3 DNA sequence: TGTGCCAGCAGCTTAGATATGAGGGCCGGGGAGCTGTTTTTT. This encodes CASSLDMRAGELFF. The full variable domain, its missing parts supplied by reference TRBV11-3 and TRBJ2-2, is EAGVVQSPRYKIIEKKQPVAFWCNPISGHNTLYWYLQNLGQGPELLIRYENEEAVDDSQLPKDRFSAERLKGVDSTLKIQPAELGDSAVYLCASSLDMRAGELFFGEGSRLTVL.

J is TRBJ1-1 and V is TRBV27; TRBD1 matches at 9 bases. The CDR3 has 17 residues. Germline CDR1 is MNHEY and CDR2 is SMNVEV (reference sequence). V trimming: 5 bases; J trimming: 3 bases; junction bases outside the gene matches: 13. The CDR3 sequence: CASSPTMPGQGYTEAFF. In nucleotides, the CDR3 is TGTGCCAGCAGTCCGACAATGCCGGGACAGGGCTACACTGAAGCTTTCTTT.

V is TRBV6-2 or TRBV6-3 and J is TRBJ1-2, with unresolved D. Germline CDR1 MNHEY, CDR2 SVGEGT. This CDR3 is 11 amino acids long. With 5 bases removed from V and 5 bases from J, the gap between germline ends came to 6 bases. The CDR3 sequence is CASSPRYGYTF. The CDR3 DNA is TGTGCCAGCAGTCCGCGATATGGCTACACCTTC.

The chain combines TRBV28 with TRBJ2-4, with 8 bases fitting TRBD2. The length of the CDR3 is 14 residues. The germline V gene encodes CDR1 MDHEN and CDR2 SYDVKM. Germline trimming cut 6 bases from V and 6 bases from J; bases unmatched to any gene: 7. The CDR3 DNA is TGTGCCAGCAGGCCCGGGGGGGCCGCAAACATTCAGTACTTC. It translates to CASRPGGAANIQYF.

The rearrangement links TRBV3-1 (or the pseudogene TRBV3-2) to TRBJ1-2; maybe TRBD1 (5 bases). CDR1 and CDR2 (germline): LGHDT, YNNKEL (reference sequence). The CDR3 is 14 amino acids. V lost 0 bases, J lost 8 bases, and 13 bases lay in between. The CDR3 loop reads CASSQDTAGFGYTF. DNA of the CDR3: TGTGCCAGCAGCCAAGATACCGCAGGGTTCGGCTACACCTTC.

This clone was recorded once. This sequence joins TRBV7-2 and TRBJ1-2; 7 bases line up with TRBD1. V was pared by 5 bases and J by 4 bases, with 4 bases of the junction left unmatched. This CDR3 has 13 amino acids. The germline V gene encodes CDR1 SGHTA and CDR2 FQGNSA. The chain's CDR3 is CASSTGTAYGYTF. For the CDR3, the DNA is TGTGCCAGCAGCACCGGGACAGCCTATGGCTACACCTTC.

This clone has only one observation. The chain joins TRBV11-2 to TRBJ1-4; TRBD1 aligns across 7 bases. In germline, CDR1 is SGHAT, CDR2 FQNNGV. Trimming removed 2 bases from V and 0 bases from J; junction bases left unmatched: 6. The CDR3 has 17 residues. DNA for the CDR3: TGTGCCAGCAGCTTATCGGGGACAGAGGCAACTAATGAAAAACTGTTTTTT. Translating gives CASSLSGTEATNEKLFF.

J is TRBJ2-1 and V is TRBV7-8; D may be TRBD1 (6 bases). The CDR3 sequence is 14 residues long. Germline loops: CDR1 SGHVS, CDR2 FQNEAQ. The ends were cut back, 3 bases at V and 9 bases at J, with 15 bases in the middle. The DNA of the CDR3 is TGTGCCAGCAGCTTCGTTACAGGGAATAGTGAGCAGTTCTTC. The encoded protein is CASSFVTGNSEQFF.

The rearrangement links TRBV5-6 to TRBJ2-6, with 7 bases matching TRBD2. Per germline, CDR1 SGHDT and CDR2 YYEEEE. The CDR3 contains 17 residues. With 2 bases clipped from V and 0 bases from J, the junction kept 5 bases outside the gene matches. CDR3: CASSFGPGGSGANVLTF. The CDR3 nucleotides read TGTGCCAGCAGCTTCGGACCGGGAGGCTCTGGGGCCAACGTCCTGACTTTC.

The chain links TRBV5-1 to TRBJ1-2; TRBD1 agrees at 9 bases. V trimming: 4 bases; J trimming: 4 bases; junction bases outside the gene matches: 5. CDR3 size: 14 residues. Germline V lookup: CDR1 SGHRS, CDR2 YFSETQ. CDR3 bases: TGCGCCAGCAGCGCCGGACAGGGGTCCTATGGCTACACCTTC. Its translation is CASSAGQGSYGYTF.

V is TRBV5-1 and J is TRBJ2-3; the match to TRBD2 covers 10 bases. The CDR3 is made up of 17 amino acids. The V gene's germline CDR1 is SGHRS and CDR2 YFSETQ. J was trimmed by 1 base and V by 5 bases; bases with no gene match: 10. The CDR3 loop reads CASRRAGGPLGTDTQYF. The CDR3 DNA is TGCGCCAGCAGAAGAGCGGGAGGGCCACTTGGCACAGATACGCAGTATTTT.

The V call is TRBV5-4, the J call TRBJ1-2, with D possibly being TRBD1 (6 bases). CDR3 length equals 15 residues. Germline values: CDR1 SGHNT, CDR2 YYREEE (reference sequence). The V end was cut by 5 bases, the J end by 0 bases, with 14 bases between. CDR3 in amino acids: CASSTGSLANYGYTF. In DNA, the CDR3 is TGTGCCAGCAGTACAGGGTCTCTAGCTAACTATGGCTACACCTTC.

The chain combines TRBV3-1 (or the pseudogene TRBV3-2) with TRBJ1-1; D unclear. Germline CDR1 is LGHDT and CDR2 is YNNKEL (reference sequence). Trimming removed 7 bases from V and 5 bases from J, with 17 bases in between. This CDR3 spans 14 amino acids. The CDR3 sequence is CASMSPGRETEAFF. In nucleotides, the CDR3 is TGTGCCAGCATGAGTCCCGGAAGGGAGACTGAAGCTTTCTTT.

The rearrangement links TRBV28 to TRBJ2-7, with 8 positions matching TRBD1. CDR1 and CDR2 (germline): MDHEN, SYDVKM. The CDR3 consists of 12 residues. The junction had 4 bases not matched to a gene; V was cut back by 7 bases and J by 5 bases. CDR3 DNA sequence: TGTGCCAGCAAGGACAGGGCCCACGAGCAGTACGTC. Protein product: CASKDRAHEQYV.

V usage is TRBV30 and J usage is TRBJ1-2, with 7 bases that match TRBD1. The V gene's germline CDR1 is GTSNPN and CDR2 SVGIG (reference sequence). This CDR3 has 14 amino acids. The trim removed 2 bases at V and 0 bases at J, leaving 3 bases unmatched. CDR3 region: CAWSLQGANYGYTF. The CDR3 DNA follows: TGTGCCTGGAGTTTGCAGGGGGCTAACTATGGCTACACCTTC.

This clone was counted a single time. CDR3 residues: CASSQGRDEQFF. As DNA, the CDR3 is TGTGCCAGCAGCCAAGGTCGGGATGAGCAGTTCTTC. The gene calls are TRBV3-1 (or the pseudogene TRBV3-2) and TRBJ2-1; D is unresolved. This CDR3 is 12 amino acids long. Looked up from germline, CDR1 is LGHDT and CDR2 is YNNKEL (reference sequence). V shed 1 base and J shed 8 bases, with 6 bases lying between them.

In DNA form, the CDR3 reads TGTGCCTGGAGCGGATACAGGGGGGATCAGCCCCAGCATTTT. Translation: CAWSGYRGDQPQHF. The V call is TRBV30, the J call TRBJ1-5; 8 bases map to TRBD1. In germline, CDR1 is GTSNPN, CDR2 SVGIG (reference sequence). V lost 3 bases, J lost 5 bases, and 6 bases stayed unmatched. This CDR3 contains 14 residues.

The gene calls are TRBV28 and TRBJ2-7; D not resolved. There are 14 residues in the CDR3. Trimming left V 3 bases short and J 3 bases short, with 12 bases between. Germline V gene sequence: CDR1 MDHEN, CDR2 SYDVKM. The CDR3 here is CASSLIGRYYEQYF. CDR3 in DNA: TGTGCCAGCAGTTTGATTGGCAGATACTACGAGCAGTACTTC.

The chain carries TRBV6-2 or TRBV6-3 and TRBJ2-5; the D is unclear. The CDR3 spans 14 residues. V shed 0 bases and J shed 2 bases, with 7 bases lying between them. CDR1 MNHEY and CDR2 SVGEGT come from the germline V gene. This CDR3 is CASSYSSRQETQYF. The CDR3, as DNA: TGTGCCAGCAGTTACTCGTCGAGACAAGAGACCCAGTACTTC.